This passage covers 4 T cell receptor beta chains from one sample sequenced in a study of T-cell memory formation after mild COVID-19 (dated by TCRdb to about 2021). Libraries were built with 5' RACE. Sequencing used an Illumina NovaSeq 6000. Starting from the raw public reads, TCRdb applied fastp trimming at Q25, assembled clones with MiXCR and retained in-frame beta chains. For every CDR3 protein sequence, its rows merge into one entry that carries the most common genes and DNA. In this sample the table shows about 400,000 distinct CDR3 sequences, roughly 15% of which occur a single time. The ten largest clones take up 20% to 25% of the sample. Sequenced: PBMCs or a T cell subset sorted from them (not recorded which). Every receptor here comes from a man aged 18-30 years who had mild COVID-19 (a few samples of this study predate the infection). The sample titles of this study are shuffled in the database, so cell type and time point are left out; the donor was told from shared clones.

The chain employs TRBV5-1 and TRBJ1-1, with D unclear. The CDR3 sequence is 13 residues long. Germline CDR1 SGHRS, CDR2 YFSETQ. V lost 4 bases, J lost 3 bases, and 10 bases lay in between. The CDR3 DNA follows: TGCGCCAGCAGCCCGGACGGATACACTGAAGCTTTCTTT. Residues: CASSPDGYTEAFF.

The chain recombines TRBV20-1 with TRBJ2-2; tentative D call: TRBD1 (5 bases). The CDR3 covers 14 residues. V gave up 6 bases and J gave up 5 bases, with 16 bases separating them. CDR1 is DFQATT and CDR2 is SNEGSKA in the germline V gene (reference sequence). CDR3 DNA sequence: TGCAGTGCGGAGCGCGATGGGGCGACCGGGGAGCTGTTTTTT. Translating it yields CSAERDGATGELFF.

This clonotype was seen a handful of times. The chain employs TRBV5-1 and TRBJ2-1; 8 bases match TRBD1. The ends lost 0 bases at V and 0 bases at J; junction bases unmatched: 5. The CDR3 covers 17 residues. Germline loops: CDR1 SGHRS, CDR2 YFSETQ. The CDR3 DNA sequence: TGCGCCAGCAGCTTGGCCGCGACAGGGGCCTCCTACAATGAGCAGTTCTTC. This gives the protein CASSLAATGASYNEQFF. The entire variable domain, with the rest obtained from reference TRBV5-1 and TRBJ2-1, is as follows: KAGVTQTPRYLIKTRGQQVTLSCSPISGHRSVSWYQQTPGQGLQFLFEYFSETQRNKGNFPGRFSGRQFSNSRSEMNVSTLELGDSALYLCASSLAATGASYNEQFFGPGTRLTVL.

This chain links TRBV2 with TRBJ2-1, with 16 positions matching TRBD2. The CDR3 runs 17 residues. The germline V gene has CDR1 SNHLY and CDR2 FYNNEI. Germline trimming cut 8 bases from V and 7 bases from J; bases unmatched to any gene: 11. The CDR3 DNA reads as TGTGCCAGCGGGGGACTAGCGGGGGGGCCTGGCATGAATGAGCAGTTCTTC. The encoded protein is CASGGLAGGPGMNEQFF. The full variable domain, in which reference TRBV2 and TRBJ2-1 provide the parts outside the CDR3, is EPEVTQTPSHQVTQMGQEVILRCVPISNHLYFYWYRQILGQKVEFLVSFYNNEISEKSEIFDDQFSVERPDGSNFTLKIRSTKLEDSAMYFCASGGLAGGPGMNEQFFGPGTRLTVL.